These 15 T cell receptor beta chains came from one sample sequenced in a study of blood T cell repertoires in COVID-19. Profiled with immunoSEQ multiplex PCR; TCRdb holds only in-frame clones, not every one. This sample has a few hundred thousand clones, with roughly 89% found just once. Sequencing input: PBMCs or T cells enriched from blood (not recorded which). The source is a woman aged 35 to 49 who had recovered from COVID-19.

This clone showed up just a few times. CDR3: CASSLLPGQGRSELFF. The DNA for the CDR3 is TGTGCCAGCTCACTCCTTCCGGGACAGGGTAGATCGGAGCTGTTTTTT. The chain carries TRBV18 and TRBJ1-4; TRBD1 matches 9 bases. The J call may be in error: the DNA end matches TRBJ2-2 better. The CDR3 contains 16 residues. Germline CDR1 is KGHSH and CDR2 is LQKENI.

The chain is built from TRBV6-4 and TRBJ1-5; no clear D. Trimming removed 1 base from V and 3 bases from J, with 13 bases in between. The CDR3 has 16 amino acids. Germline assignment: CDR1 MRHNA and CDR2 SNTAGT. CDR3 protein: CASSDYEKQLNQPQHF. The CDR3 DNA sequence: TGTGCCAGCAGTGACTATGAGAAACAGCTCAATCAGCCCCAGCATTTT.

V usage is TRBV7-8 and J usage is TRBJ2-3, with 9 bases aligning to TRBD2. This CDR3 has 13 amino acids. Germline V gives CDR1 SGHVS, CDR2 FQNEAQ. Trimming removed 5 bases from V and 14 bases from J; junction bases left unmatched: 11. CDR3 in amino acids: CASSTPLAGWSYF. CDR3 nucleotides: TGTGCCAGCAGCACGCCTCTAGCGGGGTGGTCGTATTTT. Supplemented by reference TRBV7-8 and TRBJ2-3, the full variable domain reads GAGVSQSPRYKVAKRGQDVALRCDPISGHVSLFWYQQALGQGPEFLTYFQNEAQLDKSGLPSDRFFAERPEGSVSTLKIQRTQQEDSAVYLCASSTPLAGWSYFGPGTRLTVL.

This clone was found a few times. The chain links TRBV30 to TRBJ1-2; 7 nucleotides agree with TRBD1. Germline trimming cut 0 bases from V and 8 bases from J; bases unmatched to any gene: 9. This CDR3 comprises 14 residues. Germline lookup yields CDR1 GTSNPN and CDR2 SVGIG (reference sequence). CDR3 sequence reads: CAWSVLQGTLGYTF. Here the CDR3 DNA reads TGTGCCTGGAGTGTCTTACAGGGGACCCTGGGCTACACCTTC.

The chain employs TRBV28 and TRBJ1-6, with TRBD1 matching over 9 bases. The CDR3 is 15 amino acids. Germline V gives CDR1 MDHEN, CDR2 SYDVKM. V was clipped by 7 bases and J by 9 bases; unmatched bases: 10. CDR3 nucleotide sequence: TGTGCCAGCAACAAGCCGGGACAGGGATCTTCACCCCTCCACTTT. Encoded protein: CASNKPGQGSSPLHF.

This chain joins TRBV24-1 and TRBJ2-1, with D tentatively TRBD2 (5 bases). The CDR3 spans 15 residues. Trimming removed 2 bases from V and 5 bases from J, with 12 bases in between. The germline gives CDR1 KGHDR, CDR2 SFDVKD. This chain's CDR3 is CATSDSQRTHNEQFF. CDR3 DNA: TGTGCCACCAGTGATTCCCAGCGGACCCACAATGAGCAGTTCTTC.

This clone has a single count. The chain combines TRBV6-1 with TRBJ2-4; the D is unclear. The germline V gene has CDR1 MNHNS and CDR2 SASEGT. The CDR3 covers 15 residues. V was shortened by 2 bases and J by 8 bases, with 16 bases between the two germline ends. The CDR3 coding sequence is TGTGCCAGCAGTGAAAGTAGAGCCAGCCAGGACATTCAGTACTTC. Translated, it gives CASSESRASQDIQYF.

This chain uses TRBV18 with TRBJ2-1; D is possibly TRBD1 (5 bases). V lost 3 bases to trimming and J lost 7 bases, with 19 bases between them. CDR1 is KGHSH, CDR2 LQKENI, per germline. The CDR3 totals 16 residues. The CDR3 reads CASSPGRQGLGNEQFF. In DNA, the CDR3 is TGTGCCAGCTCACCGGGAAGGCAGGGTCTGGGAAATGAGCAGTTCTTC.

The chain links TRBV15 to TRBJ2-7; D possibly corresponds to TRBD2 (6 bases). In germline, CDR1 is LNHNV, CDR2 YYDKDF (reference sequence). The CDR3 is 14 amino acids. The ends were cut back, 1 base at V and 5 bases at J, with 12 bases in the middle. CDR3 in DNA: TGTGCCACCAGCAGAGGGGGGGAAATTGACGAGCAGTACTTC. Translating it yields CATSRGGEIDEQYF.

A word on this clone: One junction end does not reproduce the germline sequence, and a read error may be involved. The rearrangement uses TRBV29-1 and TRBJ2-7; possible D gene TRBD1, 6 bases. The CDR3 spans 11 residues. The germline gives CDR1 SQVTM, CDR2 ANQGSEA. CDR3 loop: CSVEWDAGAHF. In nucleotides, the CDR3 is TGCAGCGTTGAATGGGACGCAGGGGCCCACTTC.

This clone was seen a handful of times. The gene calls are TRBV10-1 and TRBJ2-7; 7 bases agree with TRBD1. CDR1 is WNHNN and CDR2 is SYGVQD in the germline V gene (reference sequence). The CDR3 sequence is 15 residues long. Unmatched junction bases numbered 11, after V lost 5 bases and J lost 4 bases. CDR3 coding DNA: TGCGCCAGCAGTAAACCGGGACAGCGGAAGTACGAGCAGTACGTC. Protein: CASSKPGQRKYEQYV.

The chain uses TRBV7-6 and TRBJ2-2; D not resolved. V was cut by 2 bases and J by 2 bases, with 9 bases left in between. Looked up from germline, CDR1 is SGHVS and CDR2 is FNYEAQ. This CDR3 spans 15 amino acids. CDR3 DNA: TGTGCCAGCAGCTTAAGATCGGTCAACACCGGGGAGCTGTTTTTT. As protein: CASSLRSVNTGELFF.

The rearrangement links TRBV19 to TRBJ2-1; 12 nucleotides agree with TRBD1. The CDR3 sequence is 14 residues long. The V gene end was trimmed by 5 bases and the J gene end by 9 bases; junction bases not matched to a gene: 5. Germline CDR1 LNHDA, CDR2 SQIVND (reference sequence). The CDR3 DNA follows: TGTGCCAGTAGTTATGGGACAGGGGGCCTTGAGCAGTTCTTC. Translation gives CASSYGTGGLEQFF.

The chain links TRBV5-1 to TRBJ1-2; D remains unclear. The germline V gene has CDR1 SGHRS and CDR2 YFSETQ. V shed 2 bases and J shed 4 bases, with 9 bases lying between them. This CDR3 is built from 13 residues. This CDR3 is CASSFDVRYGYTF. The CDR3 DNA reads TGCGCCAGCAGCTTTGATGTGCGCTATGGCTACACCTTC.

The chain links TRBV19 to TRBJ1-5; 8 bases map to TRBD1. CDR3 size: 16 residues. V was pared by 8 bases and J by 3 bases, with 12 bases of the junction left unmatched. Germline CDR1 LNHDA, CDR2 SQIVND (reference sequence). Here the CDR3 reads CASSDRGGLLNQPQHF. DNA for the CDR3: TGTGCCAGTTCTGACAGGGGTGGCCTACTCAATCAGCCCCAGCATTTT.